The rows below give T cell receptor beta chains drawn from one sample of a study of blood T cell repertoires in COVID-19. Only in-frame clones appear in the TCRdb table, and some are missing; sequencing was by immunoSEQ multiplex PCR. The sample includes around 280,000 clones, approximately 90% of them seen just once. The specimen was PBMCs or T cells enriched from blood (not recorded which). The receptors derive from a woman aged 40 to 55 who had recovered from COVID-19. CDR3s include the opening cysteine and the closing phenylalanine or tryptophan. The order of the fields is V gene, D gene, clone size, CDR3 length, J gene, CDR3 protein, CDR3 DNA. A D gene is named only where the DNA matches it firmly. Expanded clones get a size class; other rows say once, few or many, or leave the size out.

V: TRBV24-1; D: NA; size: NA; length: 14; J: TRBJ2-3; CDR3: CATSEADSTDTQYF; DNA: TGTGCCACCAGTGAGGCAGATTCCACAGATACGCAGTATTTT
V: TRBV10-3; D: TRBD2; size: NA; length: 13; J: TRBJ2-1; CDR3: CAITASGGNEQFF; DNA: TGTGCCATCACGGCTAGCGGGGGCAATGAGCAGTTCTTC
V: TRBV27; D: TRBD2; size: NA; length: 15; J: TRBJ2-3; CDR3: CASTPWGRGEGTQYF; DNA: TGTGCCAGCACTCCATGGGGACGAGGGGAGGGTACGCAGTATTTT
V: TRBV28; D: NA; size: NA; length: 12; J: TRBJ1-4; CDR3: CASSLRIEKLFF; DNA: TGTGCCAGCAGTTTGCGGATTGAAAAACTGTTTTTT
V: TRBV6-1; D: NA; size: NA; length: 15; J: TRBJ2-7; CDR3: CASSEAGVRSYEQYF; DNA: TGTGCCAGCAGTGAGGCAGGCGTTCGGTCCTACGAGCAGTACTTC
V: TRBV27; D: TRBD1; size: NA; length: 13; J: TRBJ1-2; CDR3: CASSFNRGQGYTF; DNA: TGTGCCAGCAGTTTCAACAGGGGGCAAGGCTACACCTTC
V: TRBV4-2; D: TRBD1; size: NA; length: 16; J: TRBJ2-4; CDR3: CASSQDAWRQGDIQYF; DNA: TGTGCCAGCAGCCAAGATGCTTGGCGTCAGGGGGACATTCAGTACTTC
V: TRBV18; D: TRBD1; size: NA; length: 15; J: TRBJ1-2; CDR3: CASSPPGTGDHGYTF; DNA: TGTGCCAGCTCACCGCCCGGGACAGGGGACCATGGCTACACCTTC
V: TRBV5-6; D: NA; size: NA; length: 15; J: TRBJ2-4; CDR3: CASSQRVGPKNIQYF; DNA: TGTGCCAGCAGCCAGCGGGTGGGGCCCAAAAACATTCAGTACTTC
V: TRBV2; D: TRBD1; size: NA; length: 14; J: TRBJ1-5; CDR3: CASSRDSTDQPQHF; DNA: TGTGCCAGCAGCCGGGACAGTACCGATCAGCCCCAGCATTTT
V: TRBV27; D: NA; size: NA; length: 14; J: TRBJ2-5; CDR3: CASTGGGLQETQYF; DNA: TGTGCCAGCACTGGTGGGGGGTTACAAGAGACCCAGTACTTC
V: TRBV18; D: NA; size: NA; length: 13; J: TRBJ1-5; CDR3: CASSPGFREPQHF; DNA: TGTGCCAGCTCACCAGGGTTTCGGGAGCCCCAGCATTTT
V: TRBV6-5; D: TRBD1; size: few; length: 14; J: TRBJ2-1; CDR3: CASSGTGGLNEQFF; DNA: TGTGCCAGCAGCGGGACAGGGGGCCTCAATGAGCAGTTCTTC
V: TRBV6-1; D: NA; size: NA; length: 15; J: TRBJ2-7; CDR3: CASSEATTVGREQYF; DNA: TGTGCCAGCAGTGAAGCGACTACGGTAGGGCGGGAGCAGTACTTC
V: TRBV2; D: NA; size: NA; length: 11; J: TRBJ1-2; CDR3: CASSVSYGYTF; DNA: TGTGCCAGCAGTGTGTCATATGGCTACACCTTC
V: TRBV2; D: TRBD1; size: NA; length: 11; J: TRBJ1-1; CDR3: CASSKTGLAFF; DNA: TGTGCCAGCAGCAAGACAGGGTTGGCTTTCTTT
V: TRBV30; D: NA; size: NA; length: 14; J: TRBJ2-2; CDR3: CACQQLPNTGELFF; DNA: TGTGCCTGCCAACAGCTTCCGAACACCGGGGAGCTGTTTTTT
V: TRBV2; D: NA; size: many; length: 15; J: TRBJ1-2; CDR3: CASRAKIQGAYGYTF; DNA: TGTGCCAGCAGAGCAAAAATACAGGGCGCCTATGGCTACACCTTC
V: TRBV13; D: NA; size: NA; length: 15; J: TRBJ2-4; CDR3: CASSGTGFAKNIQYF; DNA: TGTGCCAGCAGCGGCACAGGGTTCGCCAAAAACATTCAGTACTTC
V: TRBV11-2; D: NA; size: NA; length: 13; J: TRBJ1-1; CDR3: CASSSRTDTEAFF; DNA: TGTGCCAGCAGCTCAAGGACAGACACTGAAGCTTTCTTT
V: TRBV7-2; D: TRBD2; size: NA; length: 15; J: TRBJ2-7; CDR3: CASSLGLAGAYEQYF; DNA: TGTGCCAGCAGCTTAGGGTTAGCGGGAGCCTACGAGCAGTACTTC
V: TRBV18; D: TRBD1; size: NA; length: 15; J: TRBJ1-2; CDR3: CASSPGAGGDYGYTF; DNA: TGTGCCAGCTCACCAGGTGCAGGGGGCGACTATGGCTACACCTTC
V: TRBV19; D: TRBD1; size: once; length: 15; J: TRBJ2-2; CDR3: CASSKTGGATGELFF; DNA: TGTGCCAGTAGTAAAACAGGGGGCGCCACCGGGGAGCTGTTTTTT
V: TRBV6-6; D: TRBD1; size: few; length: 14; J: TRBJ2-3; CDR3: CASSRDRGSDTQYF; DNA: TGTGCCAGCAGCCGGGACAGGGGCTCAGATACGCAGTATTTT
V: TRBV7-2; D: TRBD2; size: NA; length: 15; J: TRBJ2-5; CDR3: CASRVAGELGETQYF; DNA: TGTGCCAGCAGAGTAGCGGGAGAATTAGGGGAGACCCAGTACTTC
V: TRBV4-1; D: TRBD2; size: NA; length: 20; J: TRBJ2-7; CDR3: CASSHRFGGSGGNQGNEQYF; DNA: TGCGCCAGCAGCCACCGGTTTGGCGGGAGTGGTGGGAATCAAGGGAACGAGCAGTACTTC
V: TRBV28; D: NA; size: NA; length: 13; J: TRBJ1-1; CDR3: CASKVGVNTEAFF; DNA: TGTGCCAGCAAGGTCGGGGTGAACACTGAAGCTTTCTTT
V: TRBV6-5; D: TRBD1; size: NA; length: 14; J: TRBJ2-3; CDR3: CASSHPRGPDTQYF; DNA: TGTGCCAGCAGTCACCCCAGGGGGCCAGATACGCAGTATTTT
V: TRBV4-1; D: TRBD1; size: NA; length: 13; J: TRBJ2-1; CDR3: CASSEDRGHEQFF; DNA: TGCGCCAGCAGCGAAGACAGGGGCCATGAGCAGTTCTTC
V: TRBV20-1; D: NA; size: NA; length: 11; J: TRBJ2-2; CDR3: CSAPRGGELFF; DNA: TGCAGTGCTCCCCGGGGCGGGGAGCTGTTTTTT
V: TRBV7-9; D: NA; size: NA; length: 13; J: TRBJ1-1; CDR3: CASSLSVNTEAFF; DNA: TGTGCCAGCAGCTTGTCTGTGAACACTGAAGCTTTCTTT
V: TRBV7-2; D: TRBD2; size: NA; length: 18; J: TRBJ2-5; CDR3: CASSNFEAGGPSEETQYF; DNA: TGTGCCAGCAGCAATTTCGAGGCGGGAGGGCCGTCTGAAGAGACCCAGTACTTC
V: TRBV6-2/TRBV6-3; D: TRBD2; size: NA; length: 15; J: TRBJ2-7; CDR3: CASSPEGSGGYEQYF; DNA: TGTGCCAGCAGCCCAGAAGGGTCCGGGGGGTACGAGCAGTACTTC
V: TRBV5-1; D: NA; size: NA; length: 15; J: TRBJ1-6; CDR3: CASSPGTSYNSPLHF; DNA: TGCGCCAGCAGCCCCGGGACATCCTATAATTCACCCCTCCACTTT
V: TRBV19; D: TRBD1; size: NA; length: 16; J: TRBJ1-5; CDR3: CASSGTGTVRLEPQHF; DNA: TGTGCCAGTAGTGGTACCGGGACAGTTCGCCTTGAGCCCCAGCATTTT
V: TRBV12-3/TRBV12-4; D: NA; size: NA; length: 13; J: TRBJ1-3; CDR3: CASSLGHRNTIYF; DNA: TGTGCCAGCAGTTTAGGGCATAGAAACACCATATATTTT
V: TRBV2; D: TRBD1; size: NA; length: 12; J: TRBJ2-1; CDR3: CATGQGYNEQFF; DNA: TGTGCCACGGGACAGGGCTACAATGAGCAGTTCTTC
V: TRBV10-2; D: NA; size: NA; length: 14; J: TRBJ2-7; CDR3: CASSESYLIYEQYF; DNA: TGCGCCAGCAGTGAGTCGTACCTAATCTACGAGCAGTACTTC
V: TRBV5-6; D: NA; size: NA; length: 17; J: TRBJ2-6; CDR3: CASSLLGVVRGANVLTF; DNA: TGTGCCAGCAGCTTGCTAGGGGTCGTGCGCGGGGCCAACGTCCTGACTTTC
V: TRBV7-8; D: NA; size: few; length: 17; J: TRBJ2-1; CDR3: CASSPRAGQATYNEQFF; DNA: TGTGCCAGCAGCCCGAGGGCCGGGCAGGCTACTTACAATGAGCAGTTCTTC